This T cell receptor (beta chain) was captured by sequencing in a study of Ad26.COV2.S vaccination and SARS-CoV-2 variants. TCRdb keeps only in-frame clones here, not all; method: immunoSEQ multiplex PCR. The sample lists about 350,000 clones; under 95% were seen once. This CDR3 is built from 14 residues. Trimming left V 7 bases short and J 2 bases short, with 12 bases between. The germline V gene has CDR1 LNHNV and CDR2 YYDKDF (reference sequence). The receptor comes from a human donor who had recovered from COVID-19. Source: peripheral blood, taken after recovery from COVID-19. V gene TRBV15 combines with J gene TRBJ1-3; D call uncertain. The CDR3 region has the DNA TGTGCCACCAAGGGTTATCAGGCTGGAAACACCATATATTTT. Its translation is CATKGYQAGNTIYF.